This entry lists 19 T cell receptor beta chains sequenced from one sample in a study of Ad26.COV2.S vaccination and SARS-CoV-2 variants. TCRdb's copy holds only in-frame clones and misses some; the assay was immunoSEQ multiplex PCR. The table shows 350,000 to 450,000 clones, with about 92% occurring only once. The sample in question was peripheral blood, obtained after recovery from COVID-19. Receptors were obtained from a human donor who had recovered from COVID-19.

The chain has TRBV6-2 or TRBV6-3 and TRBJ2-6, with D hard to call. CDR1 is MNHEY, CDR2 SVGEGT, per germline. The germline V and J ends were trimmed by 5 bases and 0 bases, with 11 bases remaining between them. This CDR3 region has 16 residues. The CDR3 reads CASSPATGSGANVLTF. CDR3 DNA: TGTGCCAGCAGTCCGGCGACTGGCTCTGGGGCCAACGTCCTGACTTTC.

The rearrangement joins TRBV19 to TRBJ1-5; no reliable D call. The CDR3 is 15 amino acids. Germline V gene lookup returns CDR1 LNHDA and CDR2 SQIVND (reference sequence). Trimming pared 6 bases from V and 4 bases from J, leaving 16 bases between. The CDR3 sequence: CASSPDTTTNQPQHF. The CDR3 DNA is TGTGCCAGTAGCCCCGACACCACCACTAATCAGCCCCAGCATTTT.

This chain links TRBV6-5 with TRBJ2-1; perhaps D is TRBD1 or TRBD2 (5 bases each). Germline V gives CDR1 MNHEY, CDR2 SVGAGI. The CDR3 has 13 residues. Trimming left V 2 bases short and J 10 bases short, with 12 bases between. CDR3 nucleotide sequence: TGTGCCAGCAGTTACATCGGGGCGCAGGAGCAGTTCTTC. Its translation is CASSYIGAQEQFF.

The V gene is TRBV6-5, the J gene TRBJ2-7; TRBD1 matches at 9 bases. Trimming took 6 bases from V and 4 from J; bases not matched to a gene: 10. This CDR3 has 15 residues. CDR1 and CDR2 (germline): MNHEY, SVGAGI. The CDR3 DNA sequence: TGTGCCAGCAGACTTAAATACAGGGGGCTGTACGAGCAGTACTTC. Translating gives CASRLKYRGLYEQYF.

The chain carries TRBV7-8 and TRBJ1-3, with TRBD1 as a possible D gene (5 bases). Trimming cost V 5 bases and J 3 bases, with 11 bases left between them. Looked up from germline, CDR1 is SGHVS and CDR2 is FQNEAQ. This CDR3 has 14 residues. In DNA, the CDR3 is TGTGCCAGCAGCGTCAGGGAGGGTGGAAACACCATATATTTT. The encoded protein is CASSVREGGNTIYF.

This chain links TRBV9 with TRBJ2-5; no clear D gene. This CDR3 is 14 amino acids long. The V end was cut by 3 bases, the J end by 2 bases, with 11 bases between. CDR1 is SGDLS, CDR2 YYNGEE, per germline. DNA for the CDR3: TGTGCCAGCAGCGCCTCCAAGGCGCAAGAGACCCAGTACTTC. Amino acids: CASSASKAQETQYF.

The V and J genes are TRBV4-3 and TRBJ1-4; D gene ambiguous. The CDR3 totals 14 residues. Germline V gives CDR1 LGHNA, CDR2 YSLEER. V was shortened by 0 bases and J by 6 bases, with 8 bases between the two germline ends. The CDR3 here is CASSQEGKYEKLFF. The DNA of the CDR3 is TGCGCCAGCAGCCAAGAAGGCAAATATGAAAAACTGTTTTTT.

The genes are TRBV5-6 and TRBJ2-7; 11 bases map to TRBD1. The CDR3 length is 16 residues. The germline V gene encodes CDR1 SGHDT and CDR2 YYEEEE. V lost 4 bases and J lost 0; bases outside the gene matches: 6. In DNA form, the CDR3 reads TGTGCCAGCAGCACGGGGACAGGGGGAAACTCCTACGAGCAGTACTTC. Translated: CASSTGTGGNSYEQYF. The variable domain in full, with the rest retrieved from reference TRBV5-6 and TRBJ2-7, is DAGVTQSPTHLIKTRGQQVTLRCSPKSGHDTVSWYQQALGQGPQFIFQYYEEEERQRGNFPDRFSGHQFPNYSSELNVNALLLGDSALYLCASSTGTGGNSYEQYFGPGTRLTVT.

The rearrangement joins TRBV19 to TRBJ1-5; D is uncertain. Germline V lookup: CDR1 LNHDA, CDR2 SQIVND (reference sequence). The CDR3 runs 13 residues. Trimming pared 1 base from V and 3 bases from J, leaving 4 bases between. CDR3 nucleotide sequence: TGTGCCAGTAGTATAGGGGTCAATCAGCCCCAGCATTTT. Translating gives CASSIGVNQPQHF.

This clone was found once. The CDR3 is CASSYLRGDGYTF. DNA for the CDR3: TGTGCCAGCAGTTACTTGAGAGGGGATGGCTACACCTTC. The rearrangement joins TRBV6-5 to TRBJ1-2; possible D gene TRBD1, 5 bases. Germline loops: CDR1 MNHEY, CDR2 SVGAGI. CDR3 length: 13 amino acids. V was cut by 1 base and J by 6 bases, with 9 bases left in between.

The CDR3 is CASSSRTEEKLFF. The CDR3 DNA sequence: TGTGCCAGCAGCTCACGGACCGAGGAAAAACTGTTTTTT. This rearrangement joins TRBV7-3 to TRBJ1-4; no firm D call. The length of the CDR3 is 13 residues. The V and J ends lost 4 bases and 8 bases respectively, with 11 bases between them. Germline CDR1 and CDR2: SGHTA and FQGTGA.

The chain couples TRBV2 to TRBJ2-7, with TRBD2 as a possible D gene (6 bases). V was cut by 2 bases and J by 0 bases, with 11 bases left in between. Germline lookup yields CDR1 SNHLY and CDR2 FYNNEI. The CDR3 spans 15 residues. CDR3 region: CASSERSGGSYEQYF. DNA for the CDR3: TGTGCCAGCAGTGAACGTAGCGGCGGCTCCTACGAGCAGTACTTC. Supplemented by reference TRBV2 and TRBJ2-7, the full variable domain reads EPEVTQTPSHQVTQMGQEVILRCVPISNHLYFYWYRQILGQKVEFLVSFYNNEISEKSEIFDDQFSVERPDGSNFTLKIRSTKLEDSAMYFCASSERSGGSYEQYFGPGTRLTVT.

CDR3 amino acids: CASSVDQGAGSEAFF. In DNA, the CDR3 is TGTGCCAGCAGCGTAGACCAGGGGGCAGGATCTGAAGCTTTCTTT. The chain uses TRBV9 and TRBJ1-1, with 8 positions matching TRBD1. This CDR3 comprises 15 residues. The V gene's germline CDR1 is SGDLS and CDR2 YYNGEE. The J segment lost 6 bases and the V segment lost 0 bases, leaving 7 bases of the junction unmatched.

V gene TRBV4-1 combines with J gene TRBJ1-2; D gene uncertain. Trimming cost V 1 base and J 2 bases, with 5 bases left between them. The CDR3 sequence is 13 residues long. CDR1 MGHRA and CDR2 YSYEKL come from the germline V gene. CDR3 sequence reads: CASSQGRNYGYTF. DNA of the CDR3: TGCGCCAGCAGCCAAGGACGGAACTATGGCTACACCTTC.

The chain has TRBV18 and TRBJ2-1, with 9 positions matching TRBD2. Germline V gives CDR1 KGHSH, CDR2 LQKENI. The CDR3 loop spans 12 amino acids. After removal of 3 bases from V and 15 bases from J, the junction contained 6 bases not matched to a gene. The CDR3 is CASSPSGGPRFF. CDR3 nucleotide sequence: TGTGCCAGCTCACCTAGCGGGGGCCCTAGGTTCTTC.

The chain joins TRBV5-4 to TRBJ1-6; D is possibly TRBD1 (5 bases). The germline V gene encodes CDR1 SGHNT and CDR2 YYREEE (reference sequence). V was trimmed by 5 bases and J by 7 bases, leaving 16 bases between them. There are 15 residues in the CDR3. The CDR3 reads CASSFLQGINSPLHF. The CDR3 DNA is TGTGCCAGCAGTTTTCTTCAGGGTATCAATTCACCCCTCCACTTT.

This chain joins TRBV5-1 and TRBJ1-6, with 8 bases that match TRBD1. The CDR3 loop spans 17 amino acids. Trimming cost V 0 bases and J 2 bases; bases outside gene matches: 4. From germline, CDR1 is SGHRS and CDR2 YFSETQ. CDR3 residues: CASSLETGEAYNSPLHF. CDR3 DNA: TGCGCCAGCAGCTTGGAGACAGGGGAGGCCTATAATTCACCCCTCCACTTT.

This clone has a handful of counts. V is TRBV9 and J is TRBJ1-6; no reliable D call. This CDR3 spans 17 amino acids. Trimming cost V 0 bases and J 6 bases, with 16 bases left between them. Looked up from germline, CDR1 is SGDLS and CDR2 is YYNGEE. The CDR3 spells CASSVGILQSVNSPLHF. CDR3 DNA: TGTGCCAGCAGCGTAGGAATTCTCCAAAGCGTTAATTCACCCCTCCACTTT.

The chain joins TRBV7-2 to TRBJ1-1; D unresolved. The CDR3 runs to 14 residues. The V end was cut by 1 base, the J end by 1 base, with 7 bases between. Looked up from germline, CDR1 is SGHTA and CDR2 is FQGNSA. The CDR3: CASSLGPGNTEAFF. In nucleotides, the CDR3 is TGTGCCAGCAGCTTAGGCCCGGGGAACACTGAAGCTTTCTTT.